The source of this TCR beta chain is a study of B cell selection in AIRE deficiency. As concerns this clone: Its antigen is not identified.

Assay: immunoSEQ multiplex PCR; the TCRdb copy retains only in-frame clones and omits some. The sample holds about 23,000 clones, 95% to 98% seen once. General study points: Around 30% of healthy-shared Treg TCRbeta sequences appeared in patient Tconv cells. With only TCRbeta sequenced, around 40% of shared healthy Treg sequences overlapped Tconv.

Sorting defined conventional CD4 T cells as CD4+CD127+. The V gene lost 5 bases and the J gene lost 4 bases, with 16 bases spanning the gap. The CDR3 consists of 15 residues. In germline, CDR1 is SGHNT, CDR2 YENEEA. This receptor was obtained from a human donor with AIRE deficiency. V is TRBV11-3 and J is TRBJ2-3; a weak D match, TRBD2 (6 bases). Sequenced: conventional CD4+ T cells sorted from PBMCs. In DNA, the CDR3 is TGTGCCAGCAGCGTCCTTCTAGGAGGGCCAGATACGCAGTATTTT. This sequence encodes CASSVLLGGPDTQYF.